A single sample is the source of the 5 T cell receptor beta chains below, sequenced in a study of neoadjuvant anti-PD-1 for oral cavity cancer. Produced via immunoSEQ multiplex PCR; TCRdb's table is partial and in-frame only. The sample shows just over 65,000 clones, 85% of them seen only once. Time point defined: after neoadjuvant nivolumab, at surgical resection. The sample consisted of PBMCs, taken after nivolumab (anti-PD-1) treatment. These receptors were collected from a person aged 35-79 years with oral cavity squamous cell carcinoma.

The V and J genes are TRBV28 and TRBJ1-5; D is unresolved. The CDR3 is made up of 15 amino acids. In germline, CDR1 is MDHEN, CDR2 SYDVKM. V lost 7 bases, J lost 2 bases, and 15 bases lay in between. CDR3 sequence: CASILDTARNQPQHF. CDR3 nucleotides: TGTGCCAGCATCTTGGATACGGCACGCAATCAGCCCCAGCATTTT.

The rearrangement links TRBV28 to TRBJ2-7; D unresolved. In germline, CDR1 is MDHEN, CDR2 SYDVKM. Trimming took 4 bases from V and 6 from J, leaving 7 bases between them. The CDR3 totals 11 residues. The CDR3 here is CASSSSREQYF. CDR3 DNA sequence: TGTGCCAGCAGTTCGAGTCGCGAGCAGTACTTC.

This clone was recorded a few times. This rearrangement joins TRBV7-2 to TRBJ2-7; 7 nucleotides line up with TRBD2. The CDR3 consists of 13 residues. Germline CDR1 SGHTA, CDR2 FQGNSA. The trim removed 5 bases at V and 6 bases at J, leaving 7 bases unmatched. The CDR3 loop is CASSVKSGIEQYF. The CDR3 DNA follows: TGTGCCAGCAGCGTCAAAAGCGGGATCGAGCAGTACTTC.

The V gene is TRBV6-1, the J gene TRBJ2-7, with unresolved D. The CDR3 is 12 residues long. Per germline, CDR1 MNHNS and CDR2 SASEGT. Trimming took 0 bases from V and 2 from J, leaving 2 bases between them. Written as DNA, the CDR3 is TGTGCCAGCAGTGAAGCCCCCTACGAGCAGTACTTC. Translating it yields CASSEAPYEQYF.

CDR3 coding DNA: TGTGCCAGCAGCTTAGCCGTGTGGGAAGTGGATACGCAGTATTTT. Encoded protein: CASSLAVWEVDTQYF. This chain links TRBV7-8 with TRBJ2-3; D is undetermined. The CDR3 loop spans 15 amino acids. Between the trimmed V and J ends, which lost 0 bases and 6 bases, there was a span of 13 bases. Germline V gene lookup returns CDR1 SGHVS and CDR2 FQNEAQ.